This TCR beta chain comes out of a study of T cell responses to AZD1222 COVID-19 vaccine. Background on the study: Pooling covered second doses at about 4 or about 12 weeks.

Study outcomes and limitations: Repertoire samples came only from after the peak T cell response. Donors were chiefly white British, with a greater number of females, and clonal diversity was perhaps underestimated. Only a handful of AZD1222 recipients were seropositive at baseline.

From germline, CDR1 is SGHAT and CDR2 FQDESV (reference sequence). V trimming: 5 bases; J trimming: 10 bases; junction bases outside the gene matches: 13. There are 14 residues in the CDR3. Clones were read by immunoSEQ multiplex PCR, and TCRdb kept only the in-frame ones, dropping some. Counted here are 120,000 to 150,000 clones, approximately 89% occurring once; the ten biggest clones make up about 4.4%. To note about this clone: Its specificity is not known.

This chain uses TRBV11-1 with TRBJ1-2; 7 nucleotides match TRBD1. Source: peripheral blood, taken on day 0 of AZD1222 vaccination. This receptor was identified in an adult in good health. For the CDR3, the DNA is TGTGCCAGCAGCCTCGACAGGGCTCTTCTTGACTACACCTTC. Translated: CASSLDRALLDYTF.